Following are 26 T cell receptor beta chains from one sample sequenced in a study of response to subunit inactivated influenza vaccine. TCRdb re-analysed the RT-PCR reads in MiXCR, keeping a single row per CDR3 protein. The sample lists 180,000 or so distinct CDR3 sequences; more than 10% were seen once. The same sample was also studied in work on T cells expressing NK-cell markers. That paper states: TCR beta libraries carry UMIs added by 5'RACE template switching.

The sample was CD8+ T cells sorted from PBMCs, taken less than 13 days after vaccination. The receptors derive from a man aged 50 to 60 who received an inactivated influenza vaccine.

This clonotype was seen a handful of times. The chain couples TRBV4-3 to TRBJ1-6; tentatively, D is TRBD1 (5 bases). The V gene's germline CDR1 is LGHNA and CDR2 YSLEER. The CDR3 is made up of 15 amino acids. V lost 0 bases, J lost 7 bases, and 10 bases lay in between. The DNA of the CDR3 is TGCGCCAGCAGCCAAGATGGGGGGGTCAATTCACCCCTCCACTTT. This sequence encodes CASSQDGGVNSPLHF.

This clonotype was observed a few times. This sequence joins TRBV4-3 and TRBJ1-2, with D possibly TRBD1 on 5 matching bases. Germline CDR1 and CDR2: LGHNA and YSLEER. The CDR3 loop spans 16 amino acids. The V and J ends lost 0 bases and 4 bases respectively, with 15 bases between them. DNA of the CDR3: TGCGCCAGCAGCCAAGATGTCCGCCAGGGCTCCTATGGCTACACCTTC. Amino acid sequence: CASSQDVRQGSYGYTF.

The chain couples TRBV2 to TRBJ2-3, with D uncertain. Deletions cut 2 bases from V and 5 bases from J, with 14 bases between. This CDR3 comprises 15 residues. Germline V gives CDR1 SNHLY, CDR2 FYNNEI. The CDR3, as DNA: TGTGCCAGCAGTGAATTCGGGCGGCGAGAAGATACGCAGTATTTT. Protein sequence: CASSEFGRREDTQYF.

This sequence joins TRBV14 and TRBJ2-7; no reliable D call. Germline lookup yields CDR1 SGHDN and CDR2 FVKESK. Trimming took off 1 base at V and 3 bases at J, with 13 bases between the two ends. CDR3 length: 15 residues. The CDR3 DNA is TGTGCCAGCAGCCAAGGCAAGGGTTTGAACTACGAGCAGTACTTC. Protein: CASSQGKGLNYEQYF.

The gene calls are TRBV28 and TRBJ2-2; the match to TRBD1 covers 11 bases. Germline CDR1 and CDR2: MDHEN and SYDVKM. The V gene end was trimmed by 7 bases and the J gene end by 3 bases; junction bases not matched to a gene: 7. The length of the CDR3 is 16 residues. This chain's CDR3 is CASTPGTGGDTGELFF. The DNA for the CDR3 is TGTGCCAGCACTCCTGGGACAGGGGGAGACACCGGGGAGCTGTTTTTT.

The chain recombines TRBV4-1 with TRBJ2-2; D may correspond to TRBD1 or TRBD2 (6 bases each). This CDR3 has 13 amino acids. Germline CDR1 is MGHRA and CDR2 is YSYEKL. Trimming pared 1 base from V and 12 bases from J, leaving 12 bases between. This CDR3 reads CASSQAAGGKLFF. In nucleotides, the CDR3 is TGCGCCAGCAGCCAAGCGGCCGGGGGCAAGCTGTTTTTT.

This clonotype has more than one count but fewer than ten. The V gene is TRBV29-1, the J gene TRBJ2-2; D is undetermined. The CDR3 consists of 15 residues. Trimming removed 6 bases from V and 3 bases from J, with 17 bases in between. CDR1 SQVTM and CDR2 ANQGSEA come from the germline V gene. This CDR3 is CSVVTFKLDTGELFF. CDR3 sequence (DNA): TGCAGCGTCGTGACCTTTAAGTTAGACACCGGGGAGCTGTTTTTT.

This clonotype was counted at least ten times. The chain employs TRBV28 and TRBJ1-1, with unresolved D. The CDR3 totals 13 residues. V lost 3 bases to trimming and J lost 4 bases, with 9 bases between them. Germline V lookup: CDR1 MDHEN, CDR2 SYDVKM. CDR3 DNA sequence: TGTGCCAGCAGTTTTTCGTGGAGCACTGAAGCTTTCTTT. Its translation is CASSFSWSTEAFF.

The chain uses TRBV5-1 and TRBJ2-1; perhaps TRBD2 as D (6 bases). The germline gives CDR1 SGHRS, CDR2 YFSETQ. CDR3 size: 14 residues. V was clipped by 3 bases and J by 4 bases, with 11 bases between them. DNA of the CDR3: TGCGCCAGCAGCTATACTAGCAGTTACAATGAGCAGTTCTTC. Its protein is CASSYTSSYNEQFF.

The CDR3 sequence is CASSQLAGGPNEQYF. Here the CDR3 DNA reads TGCGCCAGCAGCCAACTAGCGGGAGGGCCTAACGAGCAGTACTTC. The chain couples TRBV4-3 to TRBJ2-7, with 12 bases identical to TRBD2. From germline, CDR1 is LGHNA and CDR2 YSLEER. The CDR3 covers 15 residues. V lost 2 bases and J lost 5; bases outside the gene matches: 4.

The rearrangement uses TRBV4-2 and TRBJ2-3; 8 nucleotides match TRBD2. Germline CDR1 LGHNA, CDR2 YNFKEQ. The CDR3 totals 17 residues. Trimming took 3 bases from V and 3 from J; bases not matched to a gene: 11. This chain's CDR3 is CASSHIGLAERTDTQYF. The DNA of the CDR3 is TGTGCCAGCAGCCACATTGGACTAGCCGAGCGAACAGATACGCAGTATTTT.

This chain connects TRBV10-3 to TRBJ1-5, with 10 bases identical to TRBD1. CDR3 size: 16 residues. V trimming: 3 bases; J trimming: 4 bases; junction bases outside the gene matches: 6. Germline CDR1 ENHRY, CDR2 SYGVKD. The CDR3 reads CAISEQPGQGNQPQHF. CDR3 nucleotides: TGTGCCATCAGTGAACAACCGGGACAGGGGAATCAGCCCCAGCATTTT.

This clonotype came up a few times. The V call is TRBV5-1, the J call TRBJ1-1; no definite D call. Germline assignment: CDR1 SGHRS and CDR2 YFSETQ. There are 13 residues in the CDR3. V gave up 2 bases and J gave up 3 bases, with 8 bases separating them. CDR3 protein: CASSFSGHTEAFF. The CDR3 DNA reads TGCGCCAGCAGCTTTTCCGGGCACACTGAAGCTTTCTTT.

This clonotype appeared many times. This rearrangement joins TRBV28 to TRBJ2-7; 13 bases fit TRBD2. Germline V gives CDR1 MDHEN, CDR2 SYDVKM. The CDR3 covers 18 residues. Trimming removed 2 bases from V and 3 bases from J; junction bases left unmatched: 10. The CDR3 DNA follows: TGTGCCAGCAGTTTACCACTAGCGGGAGGGCTCCTCGACTACGAGCAGTACTTC. It translates to CASSLPLAGGLLDYEQYF.

This clonotype was picked up a small number of times. The chain carries TRBV9 and TRBJ2-2; perhaps TRBD1 as D (6 bases). The germline gives CDR1 SGDLS, CDR2 YYNGEE. This CDR3 is 18 amino acids long. Trimming pared 3 bases from V and 1 base from J, leaving 19 bases between. CDR3 protein: CASSDPGHDLLNTGELFF. For the CDR3, the DNA is TGTGCCAGCAGCGACCCGGGACACGACTTATTGAACACCGGGGAGCTGTTTTTT. Using reference TRBV9 and TRBJ2-2 for the parts outside the CDR3, the full variable domain is DSGVTQTPKHLITATGQRVTLRCSPRSGDLSVYWYQQSLDQGLQFLIQYYNGEERAKGNILERFSAQQFPDLHSELNLSSLELGDSALYFCASSDPGHDLLNTGELFFGEGSRLTVL.

This clonotype was observed at least ten times. This chain links TRBV4-3 with TRBJ1-1; weak D call: TRBD1 (6 bases). V shed 4 bases and J shed 8 bases, with 11 bases lying between them. Germline CDR1 LGHNA, CDR2 YSLEER. The length of the CDR3 is 12 residues. The CDR3 spells CASSPSGTEAFF. In nucleotides, the CDR3 is TGCGCCAGCAGCCCTTCCGGGACAGAAGCTTTCTTT.

Only a few counts were recorded for this clonotype. This chain connects TRBV27 to TRBJ2-7, with 12 bases that match TRBD2. Germline CDR1 MNHEY, CDR2 SMNVEV (reference sequence). The trim removed 5 bases at V and 3 bases at J, leaving 11 bases unmatched. This CDR3 is 17 amino acids long. This CDR3 reads CASSPNTGTSGFYEQYF. Here the CDR3 DNA reads TGTGCCAGCAGTCCAAATACCGGGACTAGCGGGTTCTACGAGCAGTACTTC.

The chain joins TRBV7-9 to TRBJ2-7, with D possibly TRBD2 on 6 matching bases. CDR3 length equals 14 residues. Germline CDR1 and CDR2: SEHNR and FQNEAQ (reference sequence). The V and J ends lost 0 bases and 7 bases respectively, with 13 bases between them. CDR3 residues: CASSLALGGEEQYF. CDR3 nucleotides: TGTGCCAGCAGCTTAGCTCTGGGGGGAGAGGAGCAGTACTTC.

This chain joins TRBV6-5 and TRBJ2-1; TRBD1 might be the D (6 bases). CDR3 length: 15 amino acids. CDR1 and CDR2 from the germline V gene are MNHEY and SVGAGI. Deletions cut 4 bases from V and 4 bases from J, with 14 bases between. CDR3 sequence reads: CASSSPGHQYNEQFF. The CDR3 DNA reads as TGTGCCAGCAGTTCCCCGGGACACCAGTACAATGAGCAGTTCTTC.

This clonotype was seen a handful of times. V is TRBV28 and J is TRBJ2-7; 8 positions match TRBD2. Looked up from germline, CDR1 is MDHEN and CDR2 is SYDVKM. The CDR3 totals 15 residues. With V trimmed by 4 bases and J by 4 bases, 9 bases remained unmatched. DNA of the CDR3: TGTGCCAGCAGTTCCGCGGGGGGACGGGAGTACGAGCAGTACTTC. Its protein is CASSSAGGREYEQYF.

This clonotype was counted only a few times. V usage is TRBV15 and J usage is TRBJ2-7; unclear D gene. Germline V gene lookup returns CDR1 LNHNV and CDR2 YYDKDF (reference sequence). The V and J ends lost 0 bases and 4 bases respectively, with 7 bases between them. This CDR3 is 13 amino acids long. The CDR3 coding sequence is TGTGCCACCAGCAGAGAAAACTTATACGAGCAGTACTTC. Its protein product is CATSRENLYEQYF.

This chain connects TRBV7-2 to TRBJ1-6, with 9 nucleotides matching TRBD1. With V trimmed by 1 base and J by 8 bases, 3 bases remained unmatched. The CDR3 has 15 amino acids. Germline values: CDR1 SGHTA, CDR2 FQGNSA. CDR3 in DNA: TGTGCCAGCAGCTTAGTTACAGGGGGCGATTCACCCCTCCACTTT. Translating gives CASSLVTGGDSPLHF.

This clonotype was seen repeatedly, ten times or more. The V and J genes are TRBV7-2 and TRBJ2-2; D ambiguous. Germline V gene lookup returns CDR1 SGHTA and CDR2 FQGNSA. V was pared by 1 base and J by 1 base, with 7 bases between. This CDR3 is 15 amino acids long. The DNA for the CDR3 is TGTGCCAGCAGCTTAGGACATCTGAACACCGGGGAGCTGTTTTTT. Amino acid sequence: CASSLGHLNTGELFF.

This clonotype turned up a few times. CDR3: CASSQDLPIDRENNSPLHF. CDR3 in DNA: TGCGCCAGCAGCCAAGATCTTCCGATCGACAGGGAAAATAATTCACCCCTCCACTTT. The chain has TRBV4-3 and TRBJ1-6, with 7 nucleotides matching TRBD1. V lost 0 bases to trimming and J lost 5 bases; unmatched junction nucleotides: 13. CDR1 is LGHNA, CDR2 YSLEER, per germline. The CDR3 is 19 residues long.

This clonotype appeared a few times. The genes are TRBV5-1 and TRBJ2-7, with TRBD1 matching 7 bases. The CDR3 loop spans 12 amino acids. Germline assignment: CDR1 SGHRS and CDR2 YFSETQ. The J segment lost 7 bases and the V segment lost 0 bases, leaving 1 base of the junction unmatched. CDR3: CASSLVGQEQYF. The CDR3 nucleotides read TGCGCCAGCAGCTTGGTGGGACAGGAGCAGTACTTC.

This chain uses TRBV10-3 with TRBJ2-7; 8 bases line up with TRBD2. Germline V gene sequence: CDR1 ENHRY, CDR2 SYGVKD. Trimming cost V 0 bases and J 0 bases; bases outside gene matches: 4. The CDR3 has 16 amino acids. The CDR3 DNA reads TGTGCCATCAGTGAGTCCGGCGGGGGGTCCTCCTACGAGCAGTACTTC. Amino acid sequence: CAISESGGGSSYEQYF.